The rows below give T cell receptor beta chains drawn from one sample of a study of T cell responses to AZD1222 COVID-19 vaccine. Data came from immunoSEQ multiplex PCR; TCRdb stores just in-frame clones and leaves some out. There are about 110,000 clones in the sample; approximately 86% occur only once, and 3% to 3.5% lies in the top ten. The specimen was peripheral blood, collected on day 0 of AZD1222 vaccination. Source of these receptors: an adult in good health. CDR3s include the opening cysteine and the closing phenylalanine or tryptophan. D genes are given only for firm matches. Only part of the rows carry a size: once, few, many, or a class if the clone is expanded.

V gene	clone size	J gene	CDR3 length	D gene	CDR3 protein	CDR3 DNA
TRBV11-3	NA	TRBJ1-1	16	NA	CASSDSRAFGDTEAFF	TGTGCCAGCAGCGATTCTAGGGCGTTCGGAGACACTGAAGCTTTCTTT
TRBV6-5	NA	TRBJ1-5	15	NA	CASSYSRGPNQPQHF	TGTGCCAGCAGTTACTCCAGGGGTCCCAATCAGCCCCAGCATTTT
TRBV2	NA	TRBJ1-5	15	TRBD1	CASRGGQGASQPQHF	TGTGCCAGCAGGGGGGGACAGGGGGCAAGTCAGCCCCAGCATTTT
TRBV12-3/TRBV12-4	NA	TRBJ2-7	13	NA	CASSRPNSYEQYF	TGTGCCAGTAGCCGACCGAACTCCTACGAGCAGTACTTC
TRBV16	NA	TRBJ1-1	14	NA	CASSQSYQGTEAFF	TGTGCCAGCAGCCAATCGTACCAGGGGACTGAAGCTTTCTTT
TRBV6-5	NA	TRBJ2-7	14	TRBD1	CASRTPGQNYEQYF	TGTGCCAGCAGGACTCCGGGACAGAACTACGAGCAGTACTTC
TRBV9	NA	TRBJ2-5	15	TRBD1	CASSARDREQETQYF	TGTGCCAGCAGCGCCCGGGACAGGGAACAAGAGACCCAGTACTTC
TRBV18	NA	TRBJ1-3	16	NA	CASSPAHSSDGNTIYF	TGTGCCAGCTCACCAGCTCACAGTTCAGATGGAAACACCATATATTTT
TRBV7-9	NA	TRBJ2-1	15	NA	CASSTGGGSYNEQFF	TGTGCCAGCAGCACGGGGGGCGGCTCCTACAATGAGCAGTTCTTC
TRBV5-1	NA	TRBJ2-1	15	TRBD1	CASSSGQGAGDEQFF	TGCGCCAGCAGCTCAGGACAGGGGGCTGGGGATGAGCAGTTCTTC
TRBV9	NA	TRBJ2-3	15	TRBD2	CASSVGTSATDTQYF	TGTGCCAGCAGCGTAGGGACTAGCGCCACAGATACGCAGTATTTT
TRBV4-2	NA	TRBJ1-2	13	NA	CASSQDREYGYTF	TGTGCCAGCAGCCAAGATCGGGAGTATGGCTACACCTTC
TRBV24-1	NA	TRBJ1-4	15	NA	CATSDPGTPGEKLFF	TGTGCCACCAGTGATCCCGGGACACCAGGGGAAAAACTGTTTTTT
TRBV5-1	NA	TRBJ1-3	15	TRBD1	CASSLAGQDGNTIYF	TGCGCCAGCAGCTTGGCCGGACAGGACGGAAACACCATATATTTT
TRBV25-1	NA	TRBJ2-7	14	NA	CASSDHTGNYEQYF	TGTGCCAGCAGTGATCACACAGGGAACTACGAGCAGTACTTC
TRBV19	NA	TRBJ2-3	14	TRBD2	CASSRRGDLHTQYF	TGTGCCAGTTCGCGGCGGGGGGACCTTCATACGCAGTATTTT
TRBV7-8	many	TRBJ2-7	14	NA	CASSLKGGFYEQYF	TGTGCCAGCAGCTTAAAGGGGGGGTTTTACGAGCAGTACTTC
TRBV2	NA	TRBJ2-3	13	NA	CAREQTSTDTQYF	TGTGCCAGAGAGCAGACTAGCACAGATACGCAGTATTTT
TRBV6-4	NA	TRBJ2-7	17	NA	CASRYGKQGAGAYEQYF	TGTGCCAGCAGATACGGCAAACAGGGTGCTGGGGCCTACGAGCAGTACTTC
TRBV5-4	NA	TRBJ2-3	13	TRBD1	CASSPDREDTQYF	TGTGCCAGCAGCCCGGACAGGGAAGATACGCAGTATTTT
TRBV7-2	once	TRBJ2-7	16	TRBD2	CASSPRLAGGVYEQYF	TGTGCCAGCAGCCCCCGACTAGCGGGGGGTGTCTACGAGCAGTACTTC
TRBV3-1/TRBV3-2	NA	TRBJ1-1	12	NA	CASRYADGEAFF	TGTGCCAGCAGGTATGCCGACGGGGAAGCTTTCTTT
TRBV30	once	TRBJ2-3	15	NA	CAWSGGSGRTDTQYF	TGTGCCTGGAGTGGGGGGAGCGGACGCACAGATACGCAGTATTTT
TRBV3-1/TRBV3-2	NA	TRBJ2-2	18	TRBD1	CASNFVPQGAKNTGELFF	TGTGCCAGCAACTTTGTGCCACAGGGGGCTAAGAACACCGGGGAGCTGTTTTTT
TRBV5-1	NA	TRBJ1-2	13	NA	CASSFSSAYGYTF	TGCGCCAGCAGCTTTAGCAGCGCCTATGGCTACACCTTC
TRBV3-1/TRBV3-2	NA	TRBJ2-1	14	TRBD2	CASSRGGRYNEQFF	TGTGCCAGCAGTCGCGGGGGGAGGTACAATGAGCAGTTCTTC
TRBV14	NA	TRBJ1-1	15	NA	CASSQERGRNTEAFF	TGTGCCAGCAGCCAAGAAAGGGGCAGGAACACTGAAGCTTTCTTT
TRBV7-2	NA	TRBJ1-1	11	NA	CASSLRGTAFF	TGTGCCAGCAGCTTACGAGGTACGGCTTTCTTT
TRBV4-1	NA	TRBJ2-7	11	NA	CASSQEHEQYF	TGCGCCAGCAGCCAAGAGCACGAGCAGTACTTC
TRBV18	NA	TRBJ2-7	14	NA	CASSPGGAVYEQYF	TGTGCCAGCTCACCAGGGGGTGCAGTCTACGAGCAGTACTTC
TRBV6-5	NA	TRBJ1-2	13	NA	CASSPGFSYGYTF	TGTGCCAGCAGTCCGGGGTTCTCCTATGGCTACACCTTC
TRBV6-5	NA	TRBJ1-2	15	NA	CASRDGGTPNYGYTF	TGTGCCAGCAGGGACGGAGGGACCCCTAACTATGGCTACACCTTC
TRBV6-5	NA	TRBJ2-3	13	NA	CASILHSTDTQYF	TGTGCCAGCATCCTCCATAGCACAGATACGCAGTATTTT
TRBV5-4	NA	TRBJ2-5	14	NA	CASSLAGVEETQYF	TGTGCCAGCAGCTTGGCGGGGGTTGAAGAGACCCAGTACTTC
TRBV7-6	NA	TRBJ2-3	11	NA	CASSFTDTQYF	TGTGCCAGCAGCTTTACCGATACGCAGTATTTT
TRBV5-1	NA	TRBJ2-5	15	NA	CASSLGRGPQETQYF	TGCGCCAGCAGCTTGGGCAGGGGTCCCCAAGAGACCCAGTACTTC
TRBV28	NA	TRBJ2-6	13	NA	CATEGSGANVLTF	TGTGCCACCGAGGGTTCTGGGGCCAACGTCCTGACTTTC
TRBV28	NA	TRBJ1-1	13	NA	CASSRDGDTEAFF	TGTGCCAGCAGCCGAGACGGGGACACTGAAGCTTTCTTT
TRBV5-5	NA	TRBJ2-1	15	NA	CASSLAPQLWNEQFF	TGTGCCAGCAGCTTGGCTCCGCAGCTATGGAATGAGCAGTTCTTC
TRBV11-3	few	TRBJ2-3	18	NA	CASSLDTGVAVSTDTQYF	TGTGCCAGCAGCTTAGATACGGGGGTCGCGGTGAGCACAGATACGCAGTATTTT
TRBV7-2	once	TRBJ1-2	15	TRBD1	CASSLGGQGARGYTF	TGTGCCAGCAGCTTAGGGGGACAGGGGGCGCGCGGCTACACCTTC
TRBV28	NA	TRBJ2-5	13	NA	CASSLQGLETQYF	TGTGCCAGCAGTTTACAGGGGCTCGAGACCCAGTACTTC
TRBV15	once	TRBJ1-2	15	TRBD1	CATSRIKGTGGGYTF	TGTGCCACCAGCAGGATAAAAGGGACAGGGGGTGGCTACACCTTC
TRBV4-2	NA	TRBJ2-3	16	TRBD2	CASSPLAGGVGDTQYF	TGTGCCAGCAGCCCACTAGCGGGGGGCGTGGGAGATACGCAGTATTTT
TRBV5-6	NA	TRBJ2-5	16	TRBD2	CASSLLSGGYQETQYF	TGTGCCAGCAGCTTGTTAAGCGGGGGCTACCAAGAGACCCAGTACTTC
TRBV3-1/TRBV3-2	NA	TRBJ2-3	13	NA	CASSPESTDTQYF	TGTGCCAGCAGCCCGGAGAGCACAGATACGCAGTATTTT
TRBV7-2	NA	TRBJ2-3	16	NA	CASSLARGPGADTQYF	TGTGCCAGCAGCTTAGCTCGCGGCCCCGGGGCAGATACGCAGTATTTT
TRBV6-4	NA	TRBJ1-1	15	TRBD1	CASRGTGGARTEAFF	TGTGCCAGCAGAGGGACAGGGGGCGCGAGGACTGAAGCTTTCTTT
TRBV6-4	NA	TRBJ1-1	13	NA	CASRSAPYTEAFF	TGTGCCAGCAGATCTGCTCCCTACACTGAAGCTTTCTTT
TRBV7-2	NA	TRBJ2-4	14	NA	CASSLYQSGNIQYF	TGTGCCAGCAGCTTATATCAAAGCGGAAACATTCAGTACTTC
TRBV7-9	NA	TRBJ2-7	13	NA	CASSITGTYEQYF	TGTGCCAGCAGCATCACAGGAACCTACGAGCAGTACTTC
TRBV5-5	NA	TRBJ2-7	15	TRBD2	CASSLKGGGFYEQYF	TGTGCCAGCAGCTTGAAGGGCGGGGGGTTTTACGAGCAGTACTTC
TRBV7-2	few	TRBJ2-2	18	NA	CASSLLYQVPLNTGELFF	TGTGCCAGCAGCTTACTTTATCAGGTCCCCCTTAACACCGGGGAGCTGTTTTTT
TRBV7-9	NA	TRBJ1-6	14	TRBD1	CASSKDRDNSPLHF	TGTGCCAGCAGTAAAGACAGGGATAATTCACCCCTCCACTTT
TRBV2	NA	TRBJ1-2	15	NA	CASSEVPSQGYGYTF	TGTGCCAGCAGTGAAGTCCCGTCCCAGGGGTATGGCTACACCTTC
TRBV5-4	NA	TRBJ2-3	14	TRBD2	CASSFGLEPDTQYF	TGTGCCAGCAGCTTTGGACTAGAACCAGATACGCAGTATTTT
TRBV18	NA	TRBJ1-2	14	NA	CASSADGFGYGYTF	TGTGCCAGCTCGGCCGACGGGTTCGGCTATGGCTACACCTTC
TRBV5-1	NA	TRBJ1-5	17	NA	CARRPGPGAGGNQPQHF	TGCGCCCGCAGACCGGGACCGGGGGCGGGGGGCAATCAGCCCCAGCATTTT
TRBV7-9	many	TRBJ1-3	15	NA	CASSPGVEAGNTIYF	TGTGCCAGCAGCCCAGGAGTAGAGGCTGGAAACACCATATATTTT
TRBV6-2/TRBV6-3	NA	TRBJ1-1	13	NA	CASSVISNTEAFF	TGTGCCAGCAGTGTCATCTCGAACACTGAAGCTTTCTTT